This T cell receptor (beta chain) is from a study of blood T cell repertoires in COVID-19. Profiling relied on immunoSEQ multiplex PCR, and the TCRdb table lists in-frame clones only, not all of them. This sample carries under 300,000 clones, about 91% of them seen once, and the ten largest clones take 2% to 2.5%. The CDR3 length is 14 residues. Trimming at V came to 4 bases and at J to 6 bases, leaving 5 bases not matched to a gene. Germline CDR1 is ENHRY and CDR2 is SYGVKD. The chain recombines TRBV10-3 with TRBJ2-1, with 8 bases matching TRBD2. The sequencing input was PBMCs or T cells enriched from blood (not recorded which). The sequence was collected from a woman aged 40 to 50 with acute COVID-19. The CDR3 DNA reads TGTGCCATCAGTGCCGTAGCGGGGACCAATGAGCAGTTCTTC. Its protein is CAISAVAGTNEQFF.